Below, 20 T cell receptor beta chains from the same sample are listed, as sequenced in a study of blood T cell repertoires in COVID-19. Profiling relied on immunoSEQ multiplex PCR, and the TCRdb table lists in-frame clones only, not all of them. This table holds some 290,000 clones, about nine tenths found once. The sample taken for sequencing was peripheral blood. The receptors originated from a woman between 45 and 60 years old who had recovered from COVID-19.

The chain uses TRBV4-3 and TRBJ1-2; 7 nucleotides match TRBD1. Trimming cost V 2 bases and J 8 bases; bases outside gene matches: 8. Germline V gene sequence: CDR1 LGHNA, CDR2 YSLEER. This CDR3 spans 14 amino acids. CDR3 coding DNA: TGCGCCAGCAGCCAACCCACAGGGGAAGGCGGCTACACCTTC. It codes for CASSQPTGEGGYTF.

The chain recombines TRBV3-1 (or the pseudogene TRBV3-2) with TRBJ1-1, with D perhaps matching TRBD1 (5 bases). Germline CDR1 reads LGHDT; CDR2 reads YNNKEL (reference sequence). V lost 3 bases and J 4 bases, leaving 12 bases between the germline ends. The length of the CDR3 is 14 residues. The CDR3 DNA reads TGTGCCAGCAGCCAGAGACAGCAAGTCACTGAAGCTTTCTTT. It encodes CASSQRQQVTEAFF.

The V gene is TRBV30, the J gene TRBJ2-7; 10 nucleotides line up with TRBD1. CDR3 length: 15 residues. After removal of 1 base from V and 1 base from J, the junction contained 4 bases not matched to a gene. The germline CDR1 and CDR2 sequences are GTSNPN and SVGIG (reference sequence). The CDR3 is CAWSAGQGISYEQYF. The CDR3 DNA sequence: TGTGCCTGGAGTGCGGGACAGGGGATATCCTACGAGCAGTACTTC.

The chain is built from TRBV5-4 and TRBJ1-1, with D possibly matching TRBD1 (6 bases). CDR3 length equals 11 residues. Trimming removed 9 bases from V and 1 base from J, with 7 bases in between. The germline V gene has CDR1 SGHNT and CDR2 YYREEE (reference sequence). The CDR3, as DNA: TGTGCCATACAGGGGAACACTGAAGCTTTCTTT. This sequence encodes CAIQGNTEAFF.

This chain connects TRBV28 to TRBJ1-4, with 7 nucleotides matching TRBD1. The CDR3 runs to 13 residues. Germline V gene data show CDR1 as MDHEN and CDR2 as SYDVKM. V dropped 8 bases and J dropped 4; count of bases not matched to a gene: 4. The CDR3 here is CASVGTVNEKLFF. The CDR3 bases are TGTGCCAGCGTGGGGACAGTTAATGAAAAACTGTTTTTT.

This chain uses TRBV28 with TRBJ2-5; 10 bases align to TRBD1. Germline trimming cut 4 bases from V and 7 bases from J; bases unmatched to any gene: 9. This CDR3 has 15 residues. Germline loops: CDR1 MDHEN, CDR2 SYDVKM. CDR3 protein: CASSSYGTGERTQYF. For the CDR3, the DNA is TGTGCCAGCAGTTCCTACGGGACAGGGGAGCGGACCCAGTACTTC.

This clone appeared many times. This chain joins TRBV30 and TRBJ2-2; 9 bases align to TRBD2. Germline loops: CDR1 GTSNPN, CDR2 SVGIG (reference sequence). The V and J ends lost 1 base and 5 bases, in that order; junction bases with no gene match: 8. The CDR3 totals 16 residues. Here the CDR3 reads CAWSDYWRGGTGELFF. The DNA of the CDR3 is TGTGCCTGGAGTGACTATTGGCGGGGGGGGACCGGGGAGCTGTTTTTT.

The rearrangement uses TRBV3-1 (or the pseudogene TRBV3-2) and TRBJ1-3, with TRBD1 as a possible D gene (5 bases). Between the trimmed V and J ends, which lost 4 bases and 0 bases, there was a span of 22 bases. This CDR3 is 19 amino acids long. Germline V CDR1 and CDR2: LGHDT, YNNKEL (reference sequence). The CDR3 nucleotides read TGTGCCAGCAGCCTCCCAACCTCGGCAGGGTTCTACTCTGGAAACACCATATATTTT. Protein product: CASSLPTSAGFYSGNTIYF.

This clone was counted only a few times. This chain connects TRBV9 to TRBJ2-7; possibly TRBD1 for D (7 bases). Germline CDR1 and CDR2: SGDLS and YYNGEE. The CDR3 is 14 amino acids. Trimming stripped 4 bases from V and 2 bases from J, with 13 bases between. In nucleotides, the CDR3 is TGTGCCAGCAGCCCGGGGGACAGCCCCTACGAGCAGTACTTC. Translated: CASSPGDSPYEQYF.

The V call is TRBV28, the J call TRBJ1-5, with 8 bases that match TRBD1. Trimming cost V 6 bases and J 6 bases; bases outside gene matches: 4. CDR3 size: 13 residues. Looked up from germline, CDR1 is MDHEN and CDR2 is SYDVKM. The CDR3, as DNA: TGTGCCAGCAGACAGGGGGTAATTCAGCCCCAGCATTTT. Translating gives CASRQGVIQPQHF.

The chain couples TRBV9 to TRBJ2-7; 12 bases line up with TRBD2. Germline V gene sequence: CDR1 SGDLS, CDR2 YYNGEE. The CDR3 runs 16 residues. The V gene end was trimmed by 4 bases and the J gene end by 3 bases; junction bases not matched to a gene: 8. CDR3 residues: CASSPTGTSGLYEQYF. The DNA for the CDR3 is TGTGCCAGCAGCCCGACGGGGACTAGCGGGCTCTACGAGCAGTACTTC.

The V call is TRBV6-2 or TRBV6-3, the J call TRBJ1-5; 8 bases are shared with TRBD1. Germline lookup yields CDR1 MNHEY and CDR2 SVGEGT. Losses at the gene ends were 2 bases for V and 0 bases for J; bases not matched to a gene: 3. CDR3 length equals 16 residues. This CDR3 is CASSYAGGYSNQPQHF. The CDR3, as DNA: TGTGCCAGCAGTTACGCAGGGGGCTATAGCAATCAGCCCCAGCATTTT.

This clone has only a few counts. The chain combines TRBV20-1 with TRBJ1-2; TRBD1 might be the D (6 bases). The CDR3 has 13 amino acids. Germline assignment: CDR1 DFQATT and CDR2 SNEGSKA (reference sequence). V lost 3 bases to trimming and J lost 5 bases, with 13 bases between them. CDR3 residues: CSASEGGAYGYTF. The CDR3 DNA is TGCAGTGCTAGTGAAGGGGGGGCGTATGGCTACACCTTC.

The chain has TRBV28 and TRBJ2-5, with 10 bases aligning to TRBD1. This CDR3 spans 18 amino acids. The V and J ends lost 4 bases and 1 base, in that order; junction bases with no gene match: 12. The germline V gene has CDR1 MDHEN and CDR2 SYDVKM. The CDR3 loop is CASSSSGGQGESQETQYF. Written as DNA, the CDR3 is TGTGCCAGCAGTTCCTCTGGTGGACAGGGGGAAAGCCAAGAGACCCAGTACTTC.

This chain joins TRBV4-2 and TRBJ1-5, with 10 bases aligning to TRBD1. CDR1 is LGHNA, CDR2 YNFKEQ, per germline. The CDR3 runs to 15 residues. Trimming at V came to 4 bases and at J to 4 bases, leaving 4 bases not matched to a gene. In nucleotides, the CDR3 is TGTGCCAGCAGCCCCGGACAGGGGGGGAATCAGCCCCAGCATTTT. Translated, it gives CASSPGQGGNQPQHF.

In regard to this clone: Other DNA sequences within the sample encode an identical CDR3. This chain uses TRBV5-1 with TRBJ2-1, with TRBD2 matching 8 bases. CDR3 length: 14 amino acids. Per the germline V gene, CDR1 is SGHRS and CDR2 is YFSETQ. The V gene end was trimmed by 5 bases and the J gene end by 0 bases; junction bases not matched to a gene: 1. The CDR3 here is CASSSGNSYNEQFF. The CDR3 DNA sequence: TGCGCCAGCAGTAGCGGGAACTCCTACAATGAGCAGTTCTTC.

CDR3 loop: CASSPIDRGPYEQYF. CDR3 bases: TGCGCCAGCAGCCCTATCGACAGGGGGCCCTACGAGCAGTACTTC. The V call is TRBV4-1, the J call TRBJ2-7; 10 bases are a match to TRBD1. The length of the CDR3 is 15 residues. Germline V CDR1 and CDR2: MGHRA, YSYEKL. The V segment lost 4 bases and the J segment 2 bases; nucleotides outside the gene matches: 5.

Here the CDR3 reads CASSGESYYGYTF. CDR3 nucleotides: TGTGCCAGCAGTGGGGAGAGCTACTATGGCTACACCTTC. This chain links TRBV2 with TRBJ1-2; no firm D call. Germline V gene data show CDR1 as SNHLY and CDR2 as FYNNEI. V was pared by 4 bases and J by 3 bases, with 9 bases between. This CDR3 comprises 13 residues.

This chain links TRBV7-2 with TRBJ1-1; 7 bases align to TRBD1. The CDR3 contains 15 residues. Per the germline V gene, CDR1 is SGHTA and CDR2 is FQGNSA. The trim removed 3 bases at V and 1 base at J, leaving 5 bases unmatched. CDR3 DNA: TGTGCCAGCAGCTTTCAGACAGGGCGGAACACTGAAGCTTTCTTT. Translating it yields CASSFQTGRNTEAFF. Using reference TRBV7-2 and TRBJ1-1 for the parts outside the CDR3, the full variable domain is GAGVSQSPSNKVTEKGKDVELRCDPISGHTALYWYRQSLGQGLEFLIYFQGNSAPDKSGLPSDRFSAERTGGSVSTLTIQRTQQEDSAVYLCASSFQTGRNTEAFFGQGTRLTVV.

The rearrangement joins TRBV9 to TRBJ2-7; D may be TRBD2 (6 bases). Trimming took 0 bases from V and 3 from J, leaving 13 bases between them. The germline V gene has CDR1 SGDLS and CDR2 YYNGEE. The CDR3 consists of 15 residues. This CDR3 is CASSVASDPSYEQYF. CDR3 nucleotides: TGTGCCAGCAGCGTAGCTAGCGACCCTAGCTACGAGCAGTACTTC.